A selection of T cell receptor beta chains follows, all from one sample in a study of blood T cell repertoires in COVID-19. Profiled with immunoSEQ multiplex PCR; TCRdb holds only in-frame clones, not every one. The sample lists 250,000 to 400,000 clones, 85% occurring once. Sequenced: PBMCs or T cells enriched from blood (not recorded which). The origin of the receptors is a woman in her thirties who had been exposed to COVID-19. Both conserved end residues are part of each CDR3. Each record gives: D gene, V gene, J gene, clone size, CDR3 DNA, CDR3 protein. D genes are given only for firm matches. Clone size, where shown, is once, few, many, or a class for clones that have expanded.

d_gene: TRBD1; v_gene: TRBV5-6; j_gene: TRBJ2-5; abundance: -; CDR3nt: TGTGCCAGTATGACAGGGGGGGAGACCCAGTACTTC; CDR3aa: CASMTGGETQYF
d_gene: TRBD2; v_gene: TRBV27; j_gene: TRBJ2-1; abundance: -; CDR3nt: TGTGCCAGCAGTTTATCCGGGATCAAAGCGGGAGAAAGGTTCTTC; CDR3aa: CASSLSGIKAGERFF
d_gene: -; v_gene: TRBV7-3; j_gene: TRBJ1-5; abundance: -; CDR3nt: TGTGCCAGCAGCTTAAGCTGGATTCGGGGGTGGATGAGCAATCAGCCCCAGCATTTT; CDR3aa: CASSLSWIRGWMSNQPQHF
d_gene: TRBD2; v_gene: TRBV10-3; j_gene: TRBJ2-5; abundance: -; CDR3nt: TGTGCCATCAGTGAGGGGACTAGCGGGGGCAGGGGAGAGACCCAGTACTTC; CDR3aa: CAISEGTSGGRGETQYF
d_gene: TRBD1; v_gene: TRBV6-5; j_gene: TRBJ2-3; abundance: -; CDR3nt: TGTGCCAGCAGTTACGGGGGGACAGGGACAGATACGCAGTATTTT; CDR3aa: CASSYGGTGTDTQYF
d_gene: -; v_gene: TRBV10-1; j_gene: TRBJ1-1; abundance: few; CDR3nt: TGCGCCCGACTCGGGGGGCGAAAGGTGAACACTGAAGCTTTCTTT; CDR3aa: CARLGGRKVNTEAFF
d_gene: -; v_gene: TRBV19; j_gene: TRBJ1-3; abundance: once; CDR3nt: TGTGCCAGTAGTATACAGCCTTTGGGGGCGAGTGGAAACACCATATATTTT; CDR3aa: CASSIQPLGASGNTIYF
d_gene: -; v_gene: TRBV15; j_gene: TRBJ1-6; abundance: few; CDR3nt: TGTGCCACCAGCAGAGACAGGGCTTCACCCCTCCACTTT; CDR3aa: CATSRDRASPLHF
d_gene: TRBD1; v_gene: TRBV25-1; j_gene: TRBJ1-1; abundance: -; CDR3nt: TGTGCCAGCAGTGAAGACAGGGTTTTAGTGGCTGAAGCTTTCTTT; CDR3aa: CASSEDRVLVAEAFF
d_gene: TRBD2; v_gene: TRBV5-4; j_gene: TRBJ2-3; abundance: -; CDR3nt: TGTGCCAGCAGCTTGAGGACTAGCGGGGGTCGGAGCACAGATACGCAGTATTTT; CDR3aa: CASSLRTSGGRSTDTQYF
d_gene: TRBD1; v_gene: TRBV14; j_gene: TRBJ2-5; abundance: -; CDR3nt: TGTGCCAGCAGCGCACAGGGGGAGACCCAGTACTTC; CDR3aa: CASSAQGETQYF
d_gene: -; v_gene: TRBV27; j_gene: TRBJ2-7; abundance: few; CDR3nt: TGTGCCAGCAGAAGTATTAAAGGAGGTCAGAACGAGCAGTACTTC; CDR3aa: CASRSIKGGQNEQYF
d_gene: -; v_gene: TRBV6-5; j_gene: TRBJ2-1; abundance: few; CDR3nt: TGTGCCAGCAGAAGGGGGGAGGGACGGAATGAGCAGTTCTTC; CDR3aa: CASRRGEGRNEQFF
d_gene: TRBD1; v_gene: TRBV9; j_gene: TRBJ2-7; abundance: -; CDR3nt: TGTGCCAGCAGCGCCTCATCCACAGGGGGCGACGAGCAGTACTTC; CDR3aa: CASSASSTGGDEQYF
d_gene: TRBD1; v_gene: TRBV7-8; j_gene: TRBJ1-4; abundance: -; CDR3nt: TGTGCCAGCAGCTTAAGACAGGGGGCAGAAAAACTGTTTTTT; CDR3aa: CASSLRQGAEKLFF
d_gene: TRBD1; v_gene: TRBV5-4; j_gene: TRBJ1-2; abundance: -; CDR3nt: TGTGCCAGCAGCGATCCGACAGGGGACTATGGCTACACCTTC; CDR3aa: CASSDPTGDYGYTF
d_gene: TRBD2; v_gene: TRBV2; j_gene: TRBJ2-1; abundance: -; CDR3nt: TGTGCCAGCAGGGGACTAGCGGGAGGCCACTCCTACAATGAGCAGTTCTTC; CDR3aa: CASRGLAGGHSYNEQFF
d_gene: -; v_gene: TRBV6-5; j_gene: TRBJ1-5; abundance: -; CDR3nt: TGTGCCAGTGACAGCTTTAGCAATCAGCCCCAGCATTTT; CDR3aa: CASDSFSNQPQHF
d_gene: TRBD2; v_gene: TRBV19; j_gene: TRBJ2-1; abundance: -; CDR3nt: TGTGCCAGTAGTTCGCCGGGAGGGAGCTCCTACAATGAGCAGTTCTTC; CDR3aa: CASSSPGGSSYNEQFF
d_gene: -; v_gene: TRBV27; j_gene: TRBJ2-2; abundance: -; CDR3nt: TGTGCCAGCAGTAAAAGGGACTTCCTGAACACCGGGGAGCTGTTTTTT; CDR3aa: CASSKRDFLNTGELFF
d_gene: -; v_gene: TRBV5-6; j_gene: TRBJ1-2; abundance: -; CDR3nt: TGTGCCAGCAGCAGATACACGACGGCCAGAGGGTATGGCTACACCTTC; CDR3aa: CASSRYTTARGYGYTF
d_gene: -; v_gene: TRBV19; j_gene: TRBJ1-3; abundance: -; CDR3nt: TGTGCCAGTAGTACGACAGCTTACTCTGGAAACACCATATATTTT; CDR3aa: CASSTTAYSGNTIYF
d_gene: TRBD1; v_gene: TRBV4-2; j_gene: TRBJ1-4; abundance: -; CDR3nt: TGTGCCAGCAGCCAAGAAGGGGGACAGGGGACTAATGAAAAACTGTTTTTT; CDR3aa: CASSQEGGQGTNEKLFF
d_gene: TRBD2; v_gene: TRBV3-1/TRBV3-2; j_gene: TRBJ2-7; abundance: -; CDR3nt: TGTGCCAGCAGCCAAGAGAGTCTAGCGGGAGTCTACTACGAGCAGTACTTC; CDR3aa: CASSQESLAGVYYEQYF
d_gene: -; v_gene: TRBV24-1; j_gene: TRBJ2-7; abundance: -; CDR3nt: TGTGCCACCAGTGATCCCGGTGAGGGGGCCTACGAGCAGTACTTC; CDR3aa: CATSDPGEGAYEQYF
d_gene: -; v_gene: TRBV10-2; j_gene: TRBJ1-2; abundance: few; CDR3nt: TGCGCCAGCAGTGAGTCTGGCAGGGTAGTCCACACCTTC; CDR3aa: CASSESGRVVHTF
d_gene: -; v_gene: TRBV5-1; j_gene: TRBJ2-1; abundance: -; CDR3nt: TGCGCCAGCAGCTTGAGTAGCGGAGGTTTCTACAATGAGCAGTTCTTC; CDR3aa: CASSLSSGGFYNEQFF
d_gene: TRBD1; v_gene: TRBV28; j_gene: TRBJ1-3; abundance: -; CDR3nt: TGTGCCAGCAGTCCGACAGGGGGCTCTGGAAACACCATATATTTT; CDR3aa: CASSPTGGSGNTIYF
d_gene: -; v_gene: TRBV27; j_gene: TRBJ1-1; abundance: -; CDR3nt: TGTGCCAGCAGTTTTTCGGGTTTTTCCGAAGCTTTCTTT; CDR3aa: CASSFSGFSEAFF
d_gene: -; v_gene: TRBV2; j_gene: TRBJ1-2; abundance: -; CDR3nt: TGTGCCAGCAGCCTCCTACCCGGGGATTTGGACTATGGCTACACCTTC; CDR3aa: CASSLLPGDLDYGYTF
d_gene: -; v_gene: TRBV7-6; j_gene: TRBJ2-5; abundance: -; CDR3nt: TGTGCCAGCAGCTTAGAGGGCCGGTGGAGGGGAATGGGTAAAGAGACCCAGTACTTC; CDR3aa: CASSLEGRWRGMGKETQYF
d_gene: TRBD1; v_gene: TRBV7-9; j_gene: TRBJ1-2; abundance: -; CDR3nt: TGTGCCAGCTCTCAGGGACAGGGTCATGACTATGGCTACACCTTC; CDR3aa: CASSQGQGHDYGYTF
d_gene: -; v_gene: TRBV27; j_gene: TRBJ1-1; abundance: -; CDR3nt: TGTGCCAGCAGTTTATCAGGACATCTAAACACTGAAGCTTTCTTT; CDR3aa: CASSLSGHLNTEAFF
d_gene: TRBD1; v_gene: TRBV11-3; j_gene: TRBJ1-1; abundance: -; CDR3nt: TGTGCCAGCAGCCTCCAGGGGGCGAACACTGAAGCTTTCTTT; CDR3aa: CASSLQGANTEAFF
d_gene: TRBD2; v_gene: TRBV20-1; j_gene: TRBJ2-7; abundance: -; CDR3nt: TGCAGTGCTAGTGGGACTACATACTTCTACGAGCAGTACTTC; CDR3aa: CSASGTTYFYEQYF
d_gene: -; v_gene: TRBV27; j_gene: TRBJ1-1; abundance: -; CDR3nt: TGTGCCAGCGGGAGGGTCGGGCAGAGGACTGAAGCTTTCTTT; CDR3aa: CASGRVGQRTEAFF
d_gene: -; v_gene: TRBV28; j_gene: TRBJ1-1; abundance: -; CDR3nt: TGTGCCAGCAGTTTATTCGGGAATTTCAACACTGAAGCTTTCTTT; CDR3aa: CASSLFGNFNTEAFF
d_gene: TRBD1; v_gene: TRBV19; j_gene: TRBJ1-5; abundance: -; CDR3nt: TGTGCCAGTAGTATGGGACAGGGAGGTCAGCCCCAGCATTTT; CDR3aa: CASSMGQGGQPQHF
d_gene: -; v_gene: TRBV7-9; j_gene: TRBJ2-2; abundance: -; CDR3nt: TGTGCCAGCAGCTTAGGCGGGGGCCTCACCGGGGAGCTGTTTTTT; CDR3aa: CASSLGGGLTGELFF
d_gene: TRBD1; v_gene: TRBV7-8; j_gene: TRBJ2-2; abundance: -; CDR3nt: TGTGCCAGCAGCTTAATGGCAGGGGGACACACCGGGGAGCTGTTTTTT; CDR3aa: CASSLMAGGHTGELFF
d_gene: TRBD1; v_gene: TRBV7-2; j_gene: TRBJ2-2; abundance: -; CDR3nt: TGTGCCAGCAGCTCCCGACAGGGGCACACCGGGGAGCTGTTTTTT; CDR3aa: CASSSRQGHTGELFF
d_gene: -; v_gene: TRBV2; j_gene: TRBJ2-5; abundance: -; CDR3nt: TGTGCCAGCAGTGGGGGGGTCTCGTGGGAGACCCAGTACTTC; CDR3aa: CASSGGVSWETQYF
d_gene: -; v_gene: TRBV7-9; j_gene: TRBJ2-2; abundance: -; CDR3nt: TGTGCCAGCAGCTTAGCTCTGAACACCGGGGAGCTGTTTTTT; CDR3aa: CASSLALNTGELFF